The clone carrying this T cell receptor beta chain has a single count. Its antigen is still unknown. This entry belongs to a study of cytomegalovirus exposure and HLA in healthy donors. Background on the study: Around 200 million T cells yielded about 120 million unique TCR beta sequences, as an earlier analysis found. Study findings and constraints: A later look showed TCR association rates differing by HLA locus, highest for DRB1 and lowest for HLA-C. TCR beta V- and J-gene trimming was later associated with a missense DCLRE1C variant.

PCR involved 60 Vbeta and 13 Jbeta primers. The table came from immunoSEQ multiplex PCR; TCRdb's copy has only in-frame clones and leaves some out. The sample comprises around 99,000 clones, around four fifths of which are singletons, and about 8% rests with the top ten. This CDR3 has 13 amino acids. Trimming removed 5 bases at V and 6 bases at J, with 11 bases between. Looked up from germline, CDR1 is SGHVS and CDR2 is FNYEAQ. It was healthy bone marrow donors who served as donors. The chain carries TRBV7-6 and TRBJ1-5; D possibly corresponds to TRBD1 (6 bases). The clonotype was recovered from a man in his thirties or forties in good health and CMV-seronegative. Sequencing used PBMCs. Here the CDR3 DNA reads TGTGCCAGCAGCCCTCAACAGGGTCAGCCCCAGCATTTT. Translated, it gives CASSPQQGQPQHF.